This TCR beta chain originates from a study of shared clonotypes between healthy human individuals. This CDR3 is built from 16 residues. The V and J ends lost 0 bases and 2 bases respectively, with 14 bases between them. Germline loops: CDR1 SGHNT, CDR2 YYREEE (reference sequence). Study-wide results and limits: Shared clonotypes across all four donors exceeded non-shared ones in generation probability. Between a handful of donors, naive CD4 clonotypes were shared at a level of approximately 5%.

Only one count was recorded for this clone. Its matching antigen is unknown. Sorted-subset replicate PCR reactions contained roughly 200 ng DNA, corresponding to about 30,000 T cell genomes. This table comes from immunoSEQ multiplex PCR, and its TCRdb copy is limited to in-frame clones, with some not included. The table has 2 million to 2.5 million clones, more than 90% seen once; the top ten hold roughly 0.13%. The chain joins TRBV5-4 to TRBJ1-2, with D possibly TRBD1 on 5 matching bases. The sequence came from a man in his late teens or twenties in good health. The material sequenced was naive CD4+ T cells sorted from blood. Sample subset: CD45RA+ positively selected. The CDR3 nucleotides are TGTGCCAGCAGCTTGGTGTTAGGGGTGAAAAACTATGGCTACACCTTC. Translated: CASSLVLGVKNYGYTF.